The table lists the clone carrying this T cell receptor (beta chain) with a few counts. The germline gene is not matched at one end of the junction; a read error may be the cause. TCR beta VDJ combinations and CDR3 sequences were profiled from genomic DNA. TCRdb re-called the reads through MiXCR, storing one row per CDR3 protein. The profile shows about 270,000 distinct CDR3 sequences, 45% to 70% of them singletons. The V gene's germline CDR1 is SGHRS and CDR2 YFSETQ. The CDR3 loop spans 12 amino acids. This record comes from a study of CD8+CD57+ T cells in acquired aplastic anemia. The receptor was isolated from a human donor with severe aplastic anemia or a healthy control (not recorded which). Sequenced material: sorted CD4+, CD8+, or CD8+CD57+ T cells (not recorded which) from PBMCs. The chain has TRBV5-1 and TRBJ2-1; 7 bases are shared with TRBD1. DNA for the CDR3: TGTGCCAGCAGCTCAGGGGGCAATGAGCAGTTCTTC. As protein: CASSSGGNEQFF.